The rows below give T cell receptor beta chains drawn from one sample of a study of shared clonotypes between healthy human individuals. Clones were read by immunoSEQ multiplex PCR, and TCRdb kept only the in-frame ones, dropping some. Seen here are about 450,000 clones, around 79% observed once, and the top ten hold 13%. Sequencing used PBMCs. These TCRs come from a woman aged 40 to 50 in good health. Some clones in this sample may be carry-over from other donors' samples. The CDR3 runs from the conserved cysteine through the conserved F or W. The order of the fields is J gene, D gene, clone size, V gene, CDR3 DNA, CDR3 protein. D genes are given only for firm matches. Rows give clone size only sometimes, using once, few, many, or a class for an expanded clone.

TRBJ2-7 | TRBD2 | . | TRBV30 | TGTGCCTGGAGTTTTTCTAGCGGGTCGTTATACGAGCAGTACTTC | CAWSFSSGSLYEQYF
TRBJ1-2 | . | once | TRBV28 | TGTGCCAGCAGGTTCAGCGAGTTAGGGGGCTACACCTTC | CASRFSELGGYTF
TRBJ1-4 | . | . | TRBV4-1 | TGCGCCAGCAGCCAATGGGTTTCGGGGGGGAGTGAAAAACTGTTTTTT | CASSQWVSGGSEKLFF
TRBJ2-3 | TRBD1 | . | TRBV10-3 | TGTGCCATCAGTAGGACAGGGGCCACGGATACGCAGTATTTT | CAISRTGATDTQYF
TRBJ2-7 | TRBD1 | few | TRBV5-1 | TGCGCCAGCAGCTTTAGGGGACAGCCCGAATACGAGCAGTACTTC | CASSFRGQPEYEQYF
TRBJ2-3 | . | . | TRBV5-1 | TGCGCCAGCAGCTTGTCATCTTACGATACGCAGTATTTT | CASSLSSYDTQYF
TRBJ2-4 | TRBD1 | . | TRBV11-1 | TGTGCCAGCAGCTTACCGGACAGGGGGGGCAAAAACATTCAGTACTTC | CASSLPDRGGKNIQYF
TRBJ1-4 | . | . | TRBV30 | TGTGCCTGGTCCCCTGGCGCCGGGACAATGGAAAAACTGTTTTTT | CAWSPGAGTMEKLFF
TRBJ1-1 | . | . | TRBV29-1 | TGCAGCGTTGAAGTCAGGGGAACTGAAGCTTTCTTT | CSVEVRGTEAFF
TRBJ2-3 | TRBD1 | . | TRBV7-6 | TGTGCCAGCAGCTTCCGCGTCAGGGGGACAGATACGCAGTATTTT | CASSFRVRGTDTQYF